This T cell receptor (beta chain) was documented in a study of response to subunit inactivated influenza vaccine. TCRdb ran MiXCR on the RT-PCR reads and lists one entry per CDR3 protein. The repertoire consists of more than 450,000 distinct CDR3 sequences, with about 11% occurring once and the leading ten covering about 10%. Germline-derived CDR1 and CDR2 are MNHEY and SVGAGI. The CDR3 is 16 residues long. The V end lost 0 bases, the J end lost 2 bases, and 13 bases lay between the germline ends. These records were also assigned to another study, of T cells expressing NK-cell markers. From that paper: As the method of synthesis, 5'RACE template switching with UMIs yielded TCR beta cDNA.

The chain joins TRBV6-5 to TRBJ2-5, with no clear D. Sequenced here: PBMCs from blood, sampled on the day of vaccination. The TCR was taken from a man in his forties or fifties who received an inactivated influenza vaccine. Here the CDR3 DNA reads TGTGCCAGCAGTTACTCGAGGTTGGAGAATCAAGAGACCCAGTACTTC. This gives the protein CASSYSRLENQETQYF.